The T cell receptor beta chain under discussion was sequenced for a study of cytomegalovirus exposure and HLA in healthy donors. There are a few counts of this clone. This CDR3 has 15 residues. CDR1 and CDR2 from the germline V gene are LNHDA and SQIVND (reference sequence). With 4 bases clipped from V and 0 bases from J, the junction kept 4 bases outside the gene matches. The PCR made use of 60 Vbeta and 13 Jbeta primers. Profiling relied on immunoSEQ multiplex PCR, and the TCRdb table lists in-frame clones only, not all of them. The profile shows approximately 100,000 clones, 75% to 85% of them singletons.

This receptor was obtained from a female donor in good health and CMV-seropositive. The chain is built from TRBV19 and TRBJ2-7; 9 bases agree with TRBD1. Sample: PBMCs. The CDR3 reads CASSTGQGLSYEQYF. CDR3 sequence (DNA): TGTGCCAGTAGTACGGGACAGGGTCTCTCCTACGAGCAGTACTTC.